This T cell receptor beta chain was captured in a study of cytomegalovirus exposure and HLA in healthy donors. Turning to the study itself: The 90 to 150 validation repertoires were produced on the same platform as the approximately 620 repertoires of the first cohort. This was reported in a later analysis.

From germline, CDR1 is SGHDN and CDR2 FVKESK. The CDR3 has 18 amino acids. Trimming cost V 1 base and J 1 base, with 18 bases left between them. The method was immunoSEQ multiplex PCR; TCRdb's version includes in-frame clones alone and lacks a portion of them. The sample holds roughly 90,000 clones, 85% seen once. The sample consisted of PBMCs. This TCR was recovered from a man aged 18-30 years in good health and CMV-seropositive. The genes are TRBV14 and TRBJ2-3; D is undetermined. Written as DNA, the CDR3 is TGTGCCAGCAGCCAAGGTGGGTGGGCCGATCCCCGCACAGATACGCAGTATTTT. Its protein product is CASSQGGWADPRTDTQYF.